This T cell receptor (beta chain) was recorded in a study of T-cell memory formation after mild COVID-19. The overall study: Largely, TCR clusters stayed within a single donor. Study-level results: Contracting CD4+ clones sat mainly in CM and EM; CD8+ in EMRA.

Germline V gene sequence: CDR1 MDHEN, CDR2 SYDVKM. With V trimmed by 11 bases and J by 2 bases, 4 bases remained unmatched. The length of the CDR3 is 12 residues. TCRdb fed the 5' RACE reads into MiXCR, producing one record per CDR3 protein. The sample comprises some 210,000 distinct CDR3 sequences, more than 9% of which are singletons, and approximately 3% rests with the top ten. Of note for this clonotype: Its antigen is currently unknown.

The receptor's source is a young man who had mild COVID-19 (a few samples of this study predate the infection). Cell type and time point are not known. The V gene is TRBV28, the J gene TRBJ2-7; TRBD1 matches at 9 bases. The sample comprised PBMCs or a T cell subset sorted from them (not recorded which). CDR3 in amino acids: CAGGTGPYEQYF. CDR3 in DNA: TGTGCCGGGGGGACAGGGCCCTACGAGCAGTACTTC.